The T cell receptor (beta chain) under discussion was sequenced for a study of blood T cells in healthy people across ages (dated by TCRdb to 2015 to 2017). Background for the entire study: In model experiments, template switching captured roughly one uniquely barcoded TCR beta cDNA molecule for every two T cells. Using deep sequencing normalized with unique cDNA molecular identifiers, the study measured how TCR beta repertoire diversity changes with age. Four age groups were formed from the donors: young (average approximately 15 years), middle-aged (around 39), aged (around 68) and long-lived (more than 75). To avoid experimental bias, donors of different ages were randomly spread across the sequencing lanes. The study analyzed two additional independent replicas of 1 million unique cDNA reads from the same blood draw for two donors, one aged 18 to 30 and one aged 80 or older.

Systemically healthy Caucasian individuals from Russia, 39 in total and aged about 6 to 90 years, were included as donors. About 10 milliliters of peripheral blood were collected from each donor into EDTA-treated Vacutainer tubes. Ficoll-Paque density-gradient centrifugation was used to isolate PBMCs, with at least 6.5 million per sample. Total RNA, at least 5.5 micrograms per sample, was extracted from PBMCs with Trizol reagent. Naive CD45RAhigh/CD27high T cell percentages were measured by flow cytometry on a PBMC aliquot from every donor. This clonotype appeared a few times. Its antigen remains undetermined. One base away there is no much larger clone; base qualities are not given. The receptor library was made with 5' RACE. The run used an Illumina HiSeq 2500. A second PCR of about 7 to 12 cycles was performed with a sample-barcoded 5' primer and a J-beta primer mix. A unique molecular identifier was introduced onto each TCR beta cDNA molecule by a template-switch 5' adaptor carrying 12 random nucleotides. Each sample yielded at least 2.5 million CDR3-containing paired-end reads. The Mint cDNA synthesis kit, primed by a TRBC-specific oligonucleotide, was used to synthesize first-strand cDNA from all RNA. Following uracil-DNA glycosylase treatment, all cDNA underwent a first 18-cycle PCR with the universal primers M1SS and BC2_uni_R. Per the source publication's procedure: For normalization, 1 million high-quality reads were randomly selected from each sample, with every read carrying a distinct molecular identifier. Reads sharing molecular identifiers were discarded rather than binned into consensus sequences. CDR3 identification, clonotype clustering and error correction used MiTCR with a Q25 quality threshold and the strictest error-elimination algorithm. A nonparametric unseen species model with Euler transformation was used to estimate lower-bound total TCR beta diversity. TCRdb reanalyzed the raw reads on its own, using fastp at Q25 for trimming and MiXCR for clone calling, and kept in-frame beta chains. Entries that share a CDR3 protein sequence are merged under the most common genes and DNA. Here the V and J calls rest on TCRdb's processing, not on the authors' analysis. The table for this sample lists some 1,500,000 distinct CDR3 sequences; about 45% of them were counted only once. The ten largest make up 4% of the sample.

General findings and caveats noted by the study authors: Total diversity estimates from one million sequenced T cells were considered lower bounds and underestimates. There was a strong correlation between observed TCR beta diversity and the percentage of naive T cells measured by flow cytometry. Because profiling used bulk unsorted PBMCs, naive and antigen-experienced compartments could not be compared conclusively. The long-lived group showed more naive CD4+ T cells, fewer expanded clones and increased TCR diversity than the aged group, suggesting age selection. Donor CMV infection status was unknown, potentially confounding age-related changes in expanded clonotypes. As age increased, observed TCR beta diversity per million T cells dropped in a roughly linear way, and a significant reduction was already evident by age 40.

The clonotype comes from a woman aged 18-29 years in good health. Sample: blood.

The nucleotides are TGCAGTGCTAGAGGGCTAGCGGGGGGCTCCTACGAGCAGTACTTC. This translates into CSARGLAGGSYEQYF. The rearranged segments are TRBV20-1 and TRBJ2-7; the junction holds 11 bases that match TRBD2. CDR1 and CDR2 are read off the germline V gene (reference sequence) as DFQATT and SNEGSKA. Trimming accounts for 1 base at V and 0 bases at J, while the number of junction bases matched to no gene is 2. The CDR3 contains 15 residues, cysteine and phenylalanine counted. Only the CDR3 part of the read is kept: 45 bases, read in frame from the first base.